The TCR beta chain described here comes from a study of cytomegalovirus exposure and HLA in healthy donors. Generated by immunoSEQ multiplex PCR, the TCRdb table keeps only in-frame clones and is missing some. The sample includes about 110,000 clones, around nine tenths of them seen just once. This clone has only one observation. Its antigen is currently unknown. Among the 120 subjects of the validation cohort, separate from the roughly 730-subject first cohort, were the donors. Study results and caveats: For most TCR sequences rarity was the rule, although some public TCRs occurred in many donors. Cytomegalovirus association was assigned to about 150 TCR beta chains.

Input material: PBMCs. This clonotype was sampled from a woman under 30 in good health and CMV-seronegative.

The CDR3 DNA reads TGTGCCAGCAGTCGACAGGGGCGAAGCTCCTACGAGCAGTACTTC. This sequence encodes CASSRQGRSSYEQYF. The chain couples TRBV6-5 to TRBJ2-7, with 8 nucleotides matching TRBD1. The V and J ends lost 5 bases and 0 bases, in that order; junction bases with no gene match: 6. The CDR3 length is 15 residues. Germline CDR1 reads MNHEY; CDR2 reads SVGAGI.